This TCR beta chain is drawn from a study of memory B cells and T cells in multiple sclerosis. Study outcomes and limitations: Normalization was needed because clone-set size differences affected shared clonotype counts.

Using immunoSEQ multiplex PCR, the repertoire was profiled, and TCRdb retains in-frame clones only, with some absent. The repertoire has 12,000 or so clones, 84% of them found once; the top ten carry roughly 2.8%. This clone was counted only a few times. Its antigen is not known. Stimulus-free culture yielded autoproliferating CFSE-dim and non-proliferating CFSE-high T cells, each sequenced separately. Pooled replicate wells came from approximately 5x10^7 CFSE-labeled PBMCs cultured 7 days without stimulus. The PBMCs received approximately 0.5 uM CFSE and serum-free culture with no added stimuli. The CDR3 covers 12 residues. V dropped 8 bases and J dropped 0 bases, with 5 bases sitting between them. The germline CDR1 and CDR2 sequences are MNHNY and SVGAGI (reference sequence).

The chain combines TRBV6-6 with TRBJ1-3; D unresolved. The receptor was derived from a human donor with multiple sclerosis. Specimen: PBMCs from blood kept in culture. The CDR3 loop reads CASGVSGNTIYF. The DNA for the CDR3 is TGTGCCAGCGGAGTCTCTGGAAACACCATATATTTT.